Included here is one TCR beta chain sequence, with context. Antigen specificity is unknown. V lost 3 bases and J lost 0; bases outside the gene matches: 12. The CDR3 totals 18 residues. Germline CDR1 SQVTM, CDR2 ANQGSEA. TCRdb re-analysed the reads in MiXCR, keeping a single row per CDR3 protein. Altogether approximately 750,000 distinct CDR3 sequences are present, less than 40% being singletons, with the ten largest covering 2.5% to 3.5%. The data stem from a study of T cell repertoires in cytomegalovirus infection. As for the study in general: In public TCR beta signatures, there were indications of both CMV infection and matching HLA type. Study conclusions and caveats: Adding up the frequency of public TCR beta families identified people who carried CMV plus the relevant HLA. In two of eight donors, the top clonotype was HLA-C-restricted CMV-specific.

The chain uses TRBV29-1 and TRBJ2-5; 11 bases fit TRBD2. Sequenced: PBMCs. The source of this sequence is a human donor in good health (CMV status not recorded). Some clones in this sample may be carry-over from other donors' samples. DNA of the CDR3: TGCAGCGTTGAGGGGGGTCTCTTGGGACTAGCGGACCAAGAGACCCAGTACTTC. Protein: CSVEGGLLGLADQETQYF.